A single sample gave rise to the 31 T cell receptor beta chains below, sequenced in a study of response to subunit inactivated influenza vaccine. In TCRdb, the RT-PCR reads were re-called with MiXCR into one record per CDR3 protein. In the table there are fewer than 600,000 distinct CDR3 sequences, less than 7.5% of which are singletons. The specimen comprised PBMCs from blood, sampled less than 30 months after vaccination. Source of these receptors: a man in his fifties or sixties who received an inactivated influenza vaccine.

CDR3 residues: CASSQVLGTGDTQYF. The DNA for the CDR3 is TGCGCCAGCAGCCAAGTCCTCGGGACGGGAGATACGCAGTATTTT. V and J are TRBV4-1 and TRBJ2-3; D might be TRBD1 or TRBD2, each matching 5 bases. Germline CDR1 reads MGHRA; CDR2 reads YSYEKL. Trimming removed 1 base at V and 5 bases at J, with 13 bases between. This CDR3 is built from 15 residues.

This clonotype occurred a few times. The chain has TRBV9 and TRBJ2-1, with 7 nucleotides matching TRBD1. Germline V CDR1 and CDR2: SGDLS, YYNGEE. The junction had 5 bases not matched to a gene; V was cut back by 6 bases and J by 2 bases. The CDR3 is 14 amino acids. In DNA, the CDR3 is TGTGCCAGCAACCGACAGGGAACCTACAATGAGCAGTTCTTC. Translating it yields CASNRQGTYNEQFF.

V gene TRBV24-1 combines with J gene TRBJ1-5; TRBD1 matches 9 bases. This CDR3 contains 13 residues. Germline CDR1 KGHDR, CDR2 SFDVKD. The ends lost 5 bases at V and 12 bases at J; junction bases unmatched: 7. CDR3 in DNA: TGTGCCACCAGTGGTGCGGGACAGGGAAACCAGCATTTT. Translating it yields CATSGAGQGNQHF.

The rearrangement links TRBV20-1 to TRBJ2-5, with D unclear. Trimming shortened V by 1 base and J by 0 bases, and 12 bases separated the two germline ends. The CDR3 totals 15 residues. Germline CDR1 and CDR2: DFQATT and SNEGSKA (reference sequence). CDR3 sequence reads: CSARGLSGNQETQYF. CDR3 in DNA: TGCAGTGCTAGAGGCCTGTCCGGAAACCAAGAGACCCAGTACTTC.

This clonotype was found a few times. For the CDR3, the DNA is TGCAGCGTTGAGCGGCGAGAGGCAGCTTTCTTT. It specifies CSVERREAAFF. The rearrangement links TRBV29-1 to TRBJ1-1, with no clear D. This CDR3 has 11 residues. Germline CDR1 SQVTM, CDR2 ANQGSEA. V was pared by 3 bases and J by 10 bases, with 12 bases between. The entire variable domain, with the rest obtained from reference TRBV29-1 and TRBJ1-1, is as follows: SAVISQKPSRDICQRGTSLTIQCQVDSQVTMMFWYRQQPGQSLTLIATANQGSEATYESGFVIDKFPISRPNLTFSTLTVSNMSPEDSSIYLCSVERREAAFFGQGTRLTVV.

This clonotype was found a few times. The chain recombines TRBV7-2 with TRBJ2-7; no reliable D call. The V end lost 1 base, the J end lost 7 bases, and 14 bases lay between the germline ends. Germline CDR1 SGHTA, CDR2 FQGNSA. This CDR3 is built from 14 residues. CDR3 region: CASSLDSTPLEQYF. DNA of the CDR3: TGTGCCAGCAGCTTAGATAGCACCCCCCTGGAGCAGTACTTC.

This clonotype came up a few times. J is TRBJ2-5 and V is TRBV6-1; D may be TRBD1 (6 bases). V gave up 6 bases and J gave up 7 bases, with 18 bases separating them. Germline-derived CDR1 and CDR2 are MNHNS and SASEGT. The CDR3 extends over 14 amino acids. This CDR3 reads CASSVYRDPRTQYF. CDR3 coding DNA: TGTGCCAGCAGCGTGTACAGGGATCCACGGACCCAGTACTTC.

This clonotype was observed at least ten times. The genes are TRBV4-2 and TRBJ2-1, with 11 bases that match TRBD2. The CDR3 runs to 14 residues. Germline V gives CDR1 LGHNA, CDR2 YNFKEQ. V trimming: 4 bases; J trimming: 8 bases; junction bases outside the gene matches: 4. In nucleotides, the CDR3 is TGTGCCAGCAGCCGCGGGACTAGCGGATATGAGCAGTTCTTC. Encoded protein: CASSRGTSGYEQFF.

This clonotype has a count of ten or more. The chain is built from TRBV29-1 and TRBJ1-1; D uncertain. Germline-derived CDR1 and CDR2 are SQVTM and ANQGSEA. The CDR3 runs 13 residues. The germline V and J ends were trimmed by 3 bases and 4 bases, with 12 bases remaining between them. The CDR3 coding sequence is TGCAGCGTTGAGGAGGGTATAGGCACTGAAGCTTTCTTT. Protein: CSVEEGIGTEAFF.

The chain uses TRBV7-8 and TRBJ2-2; D may be TRBD1 (5 bases). This CDR3 contains 18 residues. V was clipped by 5 bases and J by 4 bases, with 23 bases between them. Germline-derived CDR1 and CDR2 are SGHVS and FQNEAQ. CDR3 in amino acids: CASSRRVGRLESTGELFF. DNA for the CDR3: TGTGCCAGCAGCCGCAGGGTTGGGCGTTTGGAAAGCACCGGGGAGCTGTTTTTT.

This clonotype was recorded many times. The J gene is TRBJ1-2, the V gene TRBV2; the D is unclear. Per germline, CDR1 SNHLY and CDR2 FYNNEI. This CDR3 has 15 amino acids. Trimming took off 5 bases at V and 2 bases at J, with 15 bases between the two ends. The CDR3 reads CASSSDGGSNYGYTF. The CDR3 coding sequence is TGTGCCAGCAGTTCTGACGGAGGGAGCAACTATGGCTACACCTTC.

This clonotype was found a few times. The chain carries TRBV5-1 and TRBJ2-1; 8 bases are shared with TRBD2. This CDR3 contains 14 residues. Germline V gene data show CDR1 as SGHRS and CDR2 as YFSETQ. The V segment lost 8 bases and the J segment 2 bases; nucleotides outside the gene matches: 6. In DNA form, the CDR3 reads TGCGCCAGAAGCGGGAGAGGGGCCTACAATGAGCAGTTCTTC. This translates into CARSGRGAYNEQFF.

This clonotype was counted only a few times. This sequence joins TRBV11-2 and TRBJ2-1; the match to TRBD2 covers 10 bases. The ends lost 5 bases at V and 6 bases at J; junction bases unmatched: 7. This CDR3 has 15 amino acids. Looked up from germline, CDR1 is SGHAT and CDR2 is FQNNGV. Here the CDR3 DNA reads TGTGCCAGCAGCCGCACTAGCGGGATGGTCAATGAGCAGTTCTTC. Translated, it gives CASSRTSGMVNEQFF.

V usage is TRBV5-1 and J usage is TRBJ2-1, with unresolved D. Trimming stripped 0 bases from V and 0 bases from J, with 10 bases between. Germline V CDR1 and CDR2: SGHRS, YFSETQ. CDR3 length equals 16 residues. The CDR3 sequence: CASSLDGGFSYNEQFF. The CDR3 DNA reads TGCGCCAGCAGCTTGGATGGTGGGTTCTCCTACAATGAGCAGTTCTTC.

V is TRBV7-2 and J is TRBJ1-2, with TRBD1 identical over 9 bases. Trimming cost V 5 bases and J 8 bases; bases outside gene matches: 6. This CDR3 is 13 amino acids long. Germline CDR1 reads SGHTA; CDR2 reads FQGNSA. CDR3 DNA sequence: TGTGCCAGCAGCAGGGACAGGGAGTTAGGCTACACCTTC. Amino acids: CASSRDRELGYTF.

This clonotype appeared a few times. This sequence joins TRBV7-2 and TRBJ2-1; the D is unclear. V gave up 2 bases and J gave up 0 bases, with 8 bases separating them. CDR3 length: 15 amino acids. Germline CDR1 SGHTA, CDR2 FQGNSA. The CDR3 nucleotides are TGTGCCAGCAGCTTATATACTCGCTCCTACAATGAGCAGTTCTTC. Its protein is CASSLYTRSYNEQFF.

In this sample, this clonotype turned up many times. The V and J genes are TRBV27 and TRBJ1-1; possibly TRBD1 for D (5 bases). Per germline, CDR1 MNHEY and CDR2 SMNVEV (reference sequence). The CDR3 is made up of 11 amino acids. V was pared by 3 bases and J by 6 bases, with 5 bases between. CDR3 DNA: TGTGCCAGCAGTTTGGGGGCTGAAGCTTTCTTT. It translates to CASSLGAEAFF.

This clonotype was picked up many times. This chain joins TRBV5-1 and TRBJ2-7; TRBD2 is a possible D gene (6 bases). CDR1 SGHRS and CDR2 YFSETQ come from the germline V gene. This CDR3 is 15 amino acids long. V was shortened by 3 bases and J by 0 bases, with 13 bases between the two germline ends. CDR3: CASSSGGTLSYEQYF. In DNA, the CDR3 is TGCGCCAGCAGCTCGGGCGGGACCCTCTCCTACGAGCAGTACTTC.

This clonotype was seen many times. The chain combines TRBV6-1 with TRBJ2-5; tentatively, D is TRBD1 (5 bases). CDR3 length equals 14 residues. CDR1 is MNHNS and CDR2 is SASEGT in the germline V gene. V shed 5 bases and J shed 4 bases, with 14 bases lying between them. For the CDR3, the DNA is TGTGCCAGCAGTAATGGGAAAAGGGGAGAGACCCAGTACTTC. Amino acids: CASSNGKRGETQYF.

The genes are TRBV20-1 and TRBJ2-6; D is unresolved. Germline lookup yields CDR1 DFQATT and CDR2 SNEGSKA (reference sequence). CDR3 length equals 17 residues. V lost 6 bases and J lost 0, with 18 bases in between. The CDR3 spells CSAPSGQQTSGANVLTF. The CDR3 DNA sequence: TGCAGTGCCCCTTCCGGGCAGCAAACCTCTGGGGCCAACGTCCTGACTTTC.

This clonotype was picked up many times. The V and J genes are TRBV7-2 and TRBJ2-7; D may be TRBD1 (6 bases). The CDR3 spans 14 residues. CDR1 is SGHTA and CDR2 is FQGNSA in the germline V gene. Deletions cut 1 base from V and 4 bases from J, with 11 bases between. The CDR3 DNA reads TGTGCCAGCAGCTTAGACCCGGGACATTACGAGCAGTACTTC. It specifies CASSLDPGHYEQYF.

The table lists this clonotype with many counts. The rearrangement links TRBV28 to TRBJ2-5; TRBD2 matches at 10 bases. This CDR3 spans 16 amino acids. Germline lookup yields CDR1 MDHEN and CDR2 SYDVKM. V dropped 3 bases and J dropped 5; count of bases not matched to a gene: 9. CDR3 DNA: TGTGCCAGCAGTTTGGATAGCGGGAGGATCGGGGAGACCCAGTACTTC. Residues: CASSLDSGRIGETQYF.

The gene calls are TRBV20-1 and TRBJ2-5; a weak D match, TRBD1 (6 bases). The CDR3 has 15 amino acids. V was clipped by 3 bases and J by 1 base, with 15 bases between them. Germline CDR1 is DFQATT and CDR2 is SNEGSKA (reference sequence). CDR3 DNA sequence: TGCAGTGCTAGGGGTGACGGGACACTCCAAGAGACCCAGTACTTC. This encodes CSARGDGTLQETQYF.

The gene calls are TRBV7-8 and TRBJ2-7; TRBD2 aligns across 9 bases. CDR1 is SGHVS and CDR2 is FQNEAQ in the germline V gene. The CDR3 is 15 amino acids. V lost 5 bases to trimming and J lost 3 bases; unmatched junction nucleotides: 8. CDR3 loop: CASSIGLARHYEQYF. As DNA, the CDR3 is TGTGCCAGCAGCATAGGACTAGCGAGACACTACGAGCAGTACTTC.

There are many counts of this clonotype. The chain links TRBV10-3 to TRBJ2-2; 10 nucleotides agree with TRBD1. Germline trimming cut 5 bases from V and 3 bases from J; bases unmatched to any gene: 6. The CDR3 runs to 16 residues. Germline lookup yields CDR1 ENHRY and CDR2 SYGVKD. CDR3 sequence reads: CAISRQGARDTGELFF. CDR3 nucleotides: TGTGCCATCAGTCGACAGGGGGCTAGGGACACCGGGGAGCTGTTTTTT.

This clonotype was seen a few times. V usage is TRBV15 and J usage is TRBJ1-5; D is unresolved. The CDR3 is 12 amino acids. Germline assignment: CDR1 LNHNV and CDR2 YYDKDF (reference sequence). V was clipped by 3 bases and J by 6 bases, with 6 bases between them. The CDR3: CATSRGGQPQHF. The CDR3 DNA is TGTGCCACCAGCAGGGGTGGTCAGCCCCAGCATTTT.

The rearrangement links TRBV5-6 to TRBJ2-3; D gene unclear. Germline CDR1 reads SGHDT; CDR2 reads YYEEEE. This CDR3 contains 13 residues. Deletions cut 1 base from V and 4 bases from J, with 7 bases between. The CDR3 bases are TGTGCCAGCAGCTTGTTAATGTCAGATACGCAGTATTTT. As protein: CASSLLMSDTQYF.

This clonotype occurred a few times. The chain is built from TRBV20-1 and TRBJ2-3; D gene unclear. Germline-derived CDR1 and CDR2 are DFQATT and SNEGSKA (reference sequence). The CDR3 totals 13 residues. Deletions cut 2 bases from V and 5 bases from J, with 11 bases between. The CDR3 loop reads CSARRAQLDTQYF. The CDR3 DNA is TGCAGTGCTAGACGGGCTCAATTAGATACGCAGTATTTT.

V is TRBV29-1 and J is TRBJ1-2, with TRBD1 matching over 12 bases. Per the germline V gene, CDR1 is SQVTM and CDR2 is ANQGSEA. The CDR3 totals 15 residues. Trimming at V came to 6 bases and at J to 4 bases, leaving 9 bases not matched to a gene. CDR3 residues: CSVDTGTGGFYGYTF. The CDR3 coding sequence is TGCAGCGTCGATACCGGGACAGGGGGCTTCTATGGCTACACCTTC. Combining the CDR3 with reference TRBV29-1 and TRBJ1-2 gives the whole variable domain SAVISQKPSRDICQRGTSLTIQCQVDSQVTMMFWYRQQPGQSLTLIATANQGSEATYESGFVIDKFPISRPNLTFSTLTVSNMSPEDSSIYLCSVDTGTGGFYGYTFGSGTRLTVV.

The chain carries TRBV12-3 or TRBV12-4 and TRBJ2-2; D is ambiguous. Trimming shortened V by 10 bases and J by 8 bases, and 14 bases separated the two germline ends. The CDR3 totals 12 residues. CDR3 sequence reads: CATRECGGELFF. The CDR3 DNA reads TGTGCCACCCGCGAGTGCGGAGGGGAGCTGTTTTTT.

In this sample, this clonotype turned up a few times. V and J are TRBV5-1 and TRBJ1-1, with 10 positions matching TRBD1. Germline trimming cut 5 bases from V and 11 bases from J; bases unmatched to any gene: 6. The V gene's germline CDR1 is SGHRS and CDR2 YFSETQ. CDR3 length: 12 amino acids. CDR3: CASRSDRGWAFF. The DNA of the CDR3 is TGCGCCAGCAGATCGGACAGGGGGTGGGCTTTCTTT.